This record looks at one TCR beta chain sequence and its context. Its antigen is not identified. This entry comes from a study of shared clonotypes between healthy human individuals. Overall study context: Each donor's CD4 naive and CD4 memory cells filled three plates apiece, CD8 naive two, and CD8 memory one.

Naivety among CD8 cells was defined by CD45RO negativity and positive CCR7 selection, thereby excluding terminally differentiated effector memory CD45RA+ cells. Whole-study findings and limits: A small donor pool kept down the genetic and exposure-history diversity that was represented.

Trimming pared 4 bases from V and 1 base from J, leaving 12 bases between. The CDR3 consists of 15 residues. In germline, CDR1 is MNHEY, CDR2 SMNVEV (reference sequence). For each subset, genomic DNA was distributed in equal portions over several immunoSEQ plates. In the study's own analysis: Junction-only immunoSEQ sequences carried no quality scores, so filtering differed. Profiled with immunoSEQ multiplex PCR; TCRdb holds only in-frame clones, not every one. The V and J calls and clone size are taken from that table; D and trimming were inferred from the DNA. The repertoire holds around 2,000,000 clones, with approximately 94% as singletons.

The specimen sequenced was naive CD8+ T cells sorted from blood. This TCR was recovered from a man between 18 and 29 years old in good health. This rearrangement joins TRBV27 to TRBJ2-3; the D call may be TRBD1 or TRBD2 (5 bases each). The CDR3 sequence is CASSSRVGGTDTQYF. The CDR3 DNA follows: TGTGCCAGCAGTTCGAGGGTAGGGGGCACAGATACGCAGTATTTT.